This passage covers 13 T cell receptor beta chains from one sample sequenced in a study of patients and donors after allogeneic stem cell transplantation. Using its own MiXCR run on the RT-PCR reads, TCRdb lists one record per CDR3 protein. The sample holds fewer than 60,000 distinct CDR3 sequences, roughly 15% seen once. The specimen was blood, either unsorted or a sorted T cell fraction (not recorded which). These receptors were taken from a human donor who was either an allogeneic HSCT recipient or a stem cell or donor lymphocyte infusion donor (not recorded which). It is not recorded whose cells these are; they may come from a transplant donor.

This clonotype was counted ten times or more. The chain uses TRBV4-2 and TRBJ2-2; TRBD2 is a possible D gene (6 bases). The CDR3 has 16 amino acids. Trimming took off 2 bases at V and 6 bases at J, with 16 bases between the two ends. Germline values: CDR1 LGHNA, CDR2 YNFKEQ. CDR3 DNA: TGTGCCAGCAGCCAAAGTCCCCGACTAGAGTCCGGGGAGCTGTTTTTT. This translates into CASSQSPRLESGELFF.

This clonotype has at least ten counts. The chain couples TRBV29-1 to TRBJ1-4; no clear D. V was cut by 0 bases and J by 5 bases, with 4 bases left in between. The CDR3 runs 12 residues. From germline, CDR1 is SQVTM and CDR2 ANQGSEA. CDR3 amino acids: CSVEDLNEKLFF. DNA of the CDR3: TGCAGCGTTGAAGATCTGAATGAAAAACTGTTTTTT.

The gene calls are TRBV6-6 and TRBJ2-1; D gene ambiguous. The V gene's germline CDR1 is MNHNY and CDR2 SVGAGI (reference sequence). This CDR3 has 14 residues. V dropped 8 bases and J dropped 5 bases, with 16 bases sitting between them. In DNA, the CDR3 is TGTGCCAGCGCCCCCGCCTCCGTAGACAATGAGCAGTTCTTC. This translates into CASAPASVDNEQFF.

In its sample, this clonotype was seen many times. The chain couples TRBV20-1 to TRBJ1-5; D is unresolved. V lost 3 bases and J lost 1, with 7 bases in between. Looked up from germline, CDR1 is DFQATT and CDR2 is SNEGSKA (reference sequence). This CDR3 is built from 13 residues. The CDR3 loop is CSARPGSNQPQHF. The CDR3 coding sequence is TGCAGTGCTAGGCCCGGGAGCAATCAGCCCCAGCATTTT.

This clonotype has at least ten counts. The gene calls are TRBV11-3 and TRBJ1-4; 7 bases match TRBD1. The CDR3 runs 14 residues. The germline CDR1 and CDR2 sequences are SGHNT and YENEEA. J lost 5 bases, V lost 5 bases, and 5 bases had no gene match. Written as DNA, the CDR3 is TGTGCCAGCAGCCCGACAGGGCGAAATGAAAAACTGTTTTTT. This translates into CASSPTGRNEKLFF.

This chain uses TRBV20-1 with TRBJ1-5; D remains unclear. Trimming stripped 3 bases from V and 10 bases from J, with 16 bases between. This CDR3 region has 13 residues. The germline V gene has CDR1 DFQATT and CDR2 SNEGSKA (reference sequence). This CDR3 is CSASWASSGPQHF. CDR3 sequence (DNA): TGCAGTGCTAGTTGGGCGTCGTCCGGCCCCCAGCATTTT.

The chain couples TRBV20-1 to TRBJ1-1; D remains ambiguous. CDR1 DFQATT and CDR2 SNEGSKA come from the germline V gene (reference sequence). Between the trimmed V and J ends, which lost 0 bases and 0 bases, there was a span of 2 bases. The CDR3 contains 12 residues. CDR3 in amino acids: CSAREMNTEAFF. The DNA of the CDR3 is TGCAGTGCTAGAGAGATGAACACTGAAGCTTTCTTT.

There are many counts of this clonotype. The CDR3 loop reads CASSLRGDFMNTEAFF. In DNA, the CDR3 is TGTGCCAGCAGCTTAAGGGGGGACTTTATGAACACTGAAGCTTTCTTT. The V and J genes are TRBV7-9 and TRBJ1-1; a possible D gene is TRBD1 (6 bases). Looked up from germline, CDR1 is SEHNR and CDR2 is FQNEAQ (reference sequence). V was cut by 2 bases and J by 0 bases, with 13 bases left in between. The CDR3 is 16 amino acids.

The chain uses TRBV5-1 and TRBJ2-3; D remains ambiguous. The germline gives CDR1 SGHRS, CDR2 YFSETQ. The CDR3 covers 13 residues. V dropped 3 bases and J dropped 3 bases, with 8 bases sitting between them. CDR3 residues: CASSSFGTDTQYF. For the CDR3, the DNA is TGCGCCAGCAGCTCCTTCGGTACAGATACGCAGTATTTT.

A note on this clonotype: Compared with germline, one end of the junction differs, possibly owing to a read error. This chain links TRBV6-2 or TRBV6-3 with TRBJ1-1, with 10 bases matching TRBD1. Germline V gene lookup returns CDR1 MNHEY and CDR2 SVGEGT. This CDR3 has 14 residues. CDR3 amino acids: CPSSWTGGNTEAFF. DNA for the CDR3: TGTCCCAGCAGTTGGACAGGGGGTAACACTGAAGCTTTCTTT.

This clonotype was found a few times. The chain carries TRBV9 and TRBJ2-7; TRBD1 matches 8 bases. CDR1 is SGDLS and CDR2 is YYNGEE in the germline V gene. The ends lost 0 bases at V and 3 bases at J; junction bases unmatched: 2. CDR3 length: 14 amino acids. CDR3 loop: CASSVAQGGYEQYF. Written as DNA, the CDR3 is TGTGCCAGCAGCGTAGCACAGGGGGGCTACGAGCAGTACTTC.

This sequence joins TRBV20-1 and TRBJ2-4, with a possible D match to TRBD2 (5 bases). V lost 0 bases to trimming and J lost 0 bases, with 9 bases between them. This CDR3 region has 15 residues. Germline-derived CDR1 and CDR2 are DFQATT and SNEGSKA (reference sequence). CDR3 region: CSARDYGVAKNIQYF. In nucleotides, the CDR3 is TGCAGTGCTAGAGATTACGGGGTAGCCAAAAACATTCAGTACTTC.

This clonotype was counted only a few times. The V call is TRBV6-6, the J call TRBJ2-1, with D perhaps matching TRBD1 (5 bases). Trimming stripped 5 bases from V and 8 bases from J, with 7 bases between. From germline, CDR1 is MNHNY and CDR2 SVGAGI (reference sequence). This CDR3 region has 11 residues. The CDR3 is CASSPRDEQFF. CDR3 DNA sequence: TGTGCCAGCAGTCCCAGGGATGAGCAGTTCTTC.